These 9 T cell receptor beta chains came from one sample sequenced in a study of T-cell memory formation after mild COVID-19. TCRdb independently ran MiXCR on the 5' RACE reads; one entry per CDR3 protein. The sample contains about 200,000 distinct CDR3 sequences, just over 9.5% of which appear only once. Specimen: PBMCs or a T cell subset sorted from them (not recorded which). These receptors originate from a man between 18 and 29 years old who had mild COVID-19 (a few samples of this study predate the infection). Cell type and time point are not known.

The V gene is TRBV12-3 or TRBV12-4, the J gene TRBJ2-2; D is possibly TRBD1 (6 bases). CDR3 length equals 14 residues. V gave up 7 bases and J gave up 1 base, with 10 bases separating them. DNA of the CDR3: TGTGCCAGCATGGAGACAGGGAACACCGGGGAGCTGTTTTTT. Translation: CASMETGNTGELFF.

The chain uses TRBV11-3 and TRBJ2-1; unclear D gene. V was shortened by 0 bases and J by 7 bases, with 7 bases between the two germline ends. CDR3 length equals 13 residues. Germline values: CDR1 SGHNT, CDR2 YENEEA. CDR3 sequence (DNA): TGTGCCAGCAGCTTAGATGCGGATAATGAGCAGTTCTTC. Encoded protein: CASSLDADNEQFF.

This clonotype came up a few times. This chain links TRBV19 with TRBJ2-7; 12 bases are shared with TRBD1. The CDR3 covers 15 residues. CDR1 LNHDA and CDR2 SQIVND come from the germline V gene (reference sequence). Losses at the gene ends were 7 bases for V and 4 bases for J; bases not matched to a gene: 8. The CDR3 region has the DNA TGTGCCAGTACCGGCGGGGGACAGGGGGCTTACGAGCAGTACTTC. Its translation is CASTGGGQGAYEQYF.

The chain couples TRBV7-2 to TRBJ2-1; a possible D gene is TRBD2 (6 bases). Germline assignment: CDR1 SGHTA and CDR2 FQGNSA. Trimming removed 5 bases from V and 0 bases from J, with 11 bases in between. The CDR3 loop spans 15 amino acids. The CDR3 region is CASSGRGSSYNEQFF. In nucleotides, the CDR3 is TGTGCCAGCAGCGGGCGGGGCAGCTCCTACAATGAGCAGTTCTTC.

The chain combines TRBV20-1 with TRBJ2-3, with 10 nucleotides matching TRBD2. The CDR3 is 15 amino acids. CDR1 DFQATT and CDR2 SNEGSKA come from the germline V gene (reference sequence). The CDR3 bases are TGCGGTTCACATAGCGGGGGGCGGGGCACAGATACGCAGTATTTT. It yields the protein CGSHSGGRGTDTQYF.

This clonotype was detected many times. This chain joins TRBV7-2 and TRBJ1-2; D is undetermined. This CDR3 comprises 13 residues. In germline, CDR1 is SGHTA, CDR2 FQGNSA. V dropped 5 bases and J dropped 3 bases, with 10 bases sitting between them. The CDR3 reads CASSPDPDYGYTF. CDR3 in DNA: TGTGCCAGCAGCCCGGACCCGGACTATGGCTACACCTTC.

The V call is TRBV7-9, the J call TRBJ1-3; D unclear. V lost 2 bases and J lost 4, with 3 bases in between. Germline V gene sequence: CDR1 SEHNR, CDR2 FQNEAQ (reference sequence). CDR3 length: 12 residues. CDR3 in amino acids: CASSLNGNTIYF. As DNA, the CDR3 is TGTGCCAGCAGCTTAAACGGAAACACCATATATTTT.

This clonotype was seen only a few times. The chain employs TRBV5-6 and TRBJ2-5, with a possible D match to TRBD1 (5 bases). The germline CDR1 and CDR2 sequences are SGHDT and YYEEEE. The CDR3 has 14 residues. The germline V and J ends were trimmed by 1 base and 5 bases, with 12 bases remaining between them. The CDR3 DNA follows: TGTGCCAGCAGCTTGTATTACCAGGGCGAGACCCAGTACTTC. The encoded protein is CASSLYYQGETQYF.

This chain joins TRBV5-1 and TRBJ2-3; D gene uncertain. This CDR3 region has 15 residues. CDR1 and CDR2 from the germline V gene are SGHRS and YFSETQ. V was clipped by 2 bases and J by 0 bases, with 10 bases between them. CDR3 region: CASSFGEISTDTQYF. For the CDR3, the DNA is TGCGCCAGCAGCTTTGGCGAGATCAGCACAGATACGCAGTATTTT.